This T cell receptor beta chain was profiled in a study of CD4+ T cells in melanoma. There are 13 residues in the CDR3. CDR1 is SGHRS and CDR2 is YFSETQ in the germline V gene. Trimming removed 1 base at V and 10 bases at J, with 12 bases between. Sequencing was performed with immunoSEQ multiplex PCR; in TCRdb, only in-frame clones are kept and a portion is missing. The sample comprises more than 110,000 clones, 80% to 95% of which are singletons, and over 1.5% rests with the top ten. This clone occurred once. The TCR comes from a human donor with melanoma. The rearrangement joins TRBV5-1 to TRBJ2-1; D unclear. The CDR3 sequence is CASSLFVGREQFF. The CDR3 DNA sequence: TGCGCCAGCAGCTTGTTCGTCGGCAGGGAGCAGTTCTTC.